One sample yielded the 25 T cell receptor beta chains listed below, sequenced in a study of neoadjuvant anti-PD-1 for oral cavity cancer (dated by TCRdb to the early 2020s). In light of the paper, this sample's time point label describes: before neoadjuvant nivolumab. Library preparation used the immunoSEQ multiplex PCR assay. This immuneACCESS table, as held by TCRdb, lists in-frame sequences with V and J called but not all clones. Of the missing ones, under half trace to an unresolved V gene in checked studies; the others have no known cause. This sample comprises approximately 15,000 clones, just over 65% of them detected only once. The ten largest clonotypes hold approximately 2.5% of the sample. The material sequenced was PBMCs, taken before nivolumab (anti-PD-1) treatment. The receptors derive from a person aged 40-85 years with oral cavity squamous cell carcinoma.

The chain has TRBV10-1 and TRBJ1-1; the D is unclear. The germline gives CDR1 WNHNN, CDR2 SYGVQD (reference sequence). The CDR3 is made up of 15 amino acids. V lost 3 bases, J lost 0 bases, and 11 bases lay in between. The CDR3 DNA is TGCGCCAGCAGTGAATCGGGCGGGGTGAACACTGAAGCTTTCTTT. Translation gives CASSESGGVNTEAFF.

The chain combines TRBV6-5 with TRBJ2-7, with a tentative D call TRBD2 (5 bases). The germline CDR1 and CDR2 sequences are MNHEY and SVGAGI. The V gene lost 7 bases and the J gene lost 1 base, with 11 bases spanning the gap. The CDR3 is made up of 13 amino acids. CDR3 in amino acids: CASTAGLSYEQYF. The DNA for the CDR3 is TGTGCCAGCACCGCTGGACTTTCCTACGAGCAGTACTTC.

This chain connects TRBV9 to TRBJ2-3; D is tentatively TRBD1 or TRBD2 (5 bases each). CDR1 and CDR2 (germline): SGDLS, YYNGEE. V was cut by 3 bases and J by 4 bases, with 18 bases left in between. This CDR3 is 16 amino acids long. The CDR3 coding sequence is TGTGCCAGCAGCGGCGAGGGGCCGGTCCCTTCAGATACGCAGTATTTT. Translation: CASSGEGPVPSDTQYF.

The V gene is TRBV5-1, the J gene TRBJ1-1, with TRBD1 matching over 9 bases. The CDR3 has 14 residues. V was pared by 2 bases and J by 8 bases, with 7 bases of the junction left unmatched. Per germline, CDR1 SGHRS and CDR2 YFSETQ. This CDR3 is CASSFSGTGYEAFF. The CDR3 nucleotides read TGCGCCAGCAGCTTTTCCGGGACAGGGTACGAAGCTTTCTTT.

The rearrangement links TRBV6-1 to TRBJ2-3; 11 positions agree with TRBD2. Trimming removed 4 bases from V and 5 bases from J; junction bases left unmatched: 2. Germline CDR1 and CDR2: MNHNS and SASEGT. The CDR3 runs to 14 residues. The CDR3 bases are TGTGCCAGCAGTGGCCTAGCGGGAGGAGATACGCAGTATTTT. Protein: CASSGLAGGDTQYF.

V and J are TRBV19 and TRBJ1-2, with D uncertain. This CDR3 spans 14 amino acids. Trimming stripped 4 bases from V and 8 bases from J, with 17 bases between. The germline V gene encodes CDR1 LNHDA and CDR2 SQIVND (reference sequence). The CDR3 region is CASSTPGQWRGYTF. CDR3 nucleotide sequence: TGTGCCAGTAGTACCCCCGGGCAATGGAGGGGCTACACCTTC.

J is TRBJ2-5 and V is TRBV7-9, with 7 bases aligning to TRBD2. V was pared by 5 bases and J by 2 bases, with 5 bases of the junction left unmatched. The CDR3 runs to 14 residues. Germline CDR1 is SEHNR and CDR2 is FQNEAQ (reference sequence). In nucleotides, the CDR3 is TGTGCCAGCAGCCGAGCGGGGCAACAAGAGACCCAGTACTTC. It codes for CASSRAGQQETQYF.

This clone was counted a single time. This chain connects TRBV6-5 to TRBJ2-5, with D perhaps given as TRBD1 or TRBD2 (5 bases each). From germline, CDR1 is MNHEY and CDR2 SVGAGI. The CDR3 covers 15 residues. The V end lost 6 bases, the J end lost 1 base, and 15 bases lay between the germline ends. In DNA form, the CDR3 reads TGTGCCAGCAGAAAGGGACGAGGGGCCCAAGAGACCCAGTACTTC. Translation gives CASRKGRGAQETQYF.

The chain links TRBV6-6 to TRBJ2-3; D gene ambiguous. The V end lost 6 bases, the J end lost 0 bases, and 13 bases lay between the germline ends. The germline V gene encodes CDR1 MNHNY and CDR2 SVGAGI (reference sequence). This CDR3 spans 15 amino acids. DNA of the CDR3: TGTGCCAGCAGACCGCTAGTTACCAGCACAGATACGCAGTATTTT. The encoded protein is CASRPLVTSTDTQYF.

The chain combines TRBV11-2 with TRBJ2-1, with D perhaps matching TRBD1 (5 bases). CDR1 and CDR2 from the germline V gene are SGHAT and FQNNGV. The CDR3 covers 14 residues. V was trimmed by 6 bases and J by 2 bases, leaving 11 bases between them. The CDR3 nucleotides read TGTGCCAGCAGAGGGCAGGGTACCTACAATGAGCAGTTCTTC. Translation gives CASRGQGTYNEQFF.

The V call is TRBV5-1, the J call TRBJ2-2; 9 bases line up with TRBD1. Losses at the gene ends were 3 bases for V and 4 bases for J; bases not matched to a gene: 4. The CDR3 spans 15 residues. CDR1 is SGHRS, CDR2 YFSETQ, per germline. This CDR3 reads CASSWGQGSTGELFF. Written as DNA, the CDR3 is TGCGCCAGCAGCTGGGGACAGGGTAGCACCGGGGAGCTGTTTTTT.

The chain recombines TRBV5-5 with TRBJ1-1; 7 bases map to TRBD1. In germline, CDR1 is SGHKS, CDR2 YYEKEE (reference sequence). Trimming took 4 bases from V and 1 from J; bases not matched to a gene: 4. The CDR3 spans 14 residues. CDR3 DNA: TGTGCCAGCAGCCTGGGACAGCCGAACACTGAAGCTTTCTTT. This codes for CASSLGQPNTEAFF.

The chain is built from TRBV20-1 and TRBJ2-1, with D unresolved. The CDR3 is 10 residues long. Germline CDR1 reads DFQATT; CDR2 reads SNEGSKA (reference sequence). V lost 5 bases, J lost 7 bases, and 6 bases lay in between. CDR3 nucleotide sequence: TGCAGTGCTTCAAGGAATGAGCAGTTCTTC. The encoded protein is CSASRNEQFF.

This clone showed up just once. The V and J genes are TRBV5-1 and TRBJ2-3, with D unclear. The CDR3 runs to 16 residues. CDR1 and CDR2 from the germline V gene are SGHRS and YFSETQ. V was clipped by 0 bases and J by 0 bases, with 11 bases between them. The CDR3 region is CASSLGFSTSTDTQYF. The CDR3 DNA sequence: TGCGCCAGCAGCTTGGGTTTCTCCACTAGCACAGATACGCAGTATTTT.

CDR3 amino acids: CASSTGGRVGDTQYF. The DNA for the CDR3 is TGCGCCAGCAGCACTGGGGGGAGGGTCGGAGATACGCAGTATTTT. V and J are TRBV5-1 and TRBJ2-3, with 7 nucleotides matching TRBD2. CDR3 length equals 15 residues. J lost 5 bases, V lost 4 bases, and 10 bases had no gene match. Germline values: CDR1 SGHRS, CDR2 YFSETQ.

This clone was counted a single time. This chain uses TRBV5-1 with TRBJ2-5; the match to TRBD2 covers 16 bases. The length of the CDR3 is 17 residues. V shed 4 bases, J shed 5 bases, and the junction held 8 bases outside the gene matches. Germline V gene sequence: CDR1 SGHRS, CDR2 YFSETQ. This CDR3 reads CASSLMGLAGGPETQYF. CDR3 DNA: TGCGCCAGCAGCCTTATGGGACTAGCGGGAGGGCCGGAGACCCAGTACTTC.

The chain combines TRBV4-1 with TRBJ2-2; D is uncertain. The CDR3 extends over 11 amino acids. V shed 1 base and J shed 9 bases, with 3 bases lying between them. Germline V lookup: CDR1 MGHRA, CDR2 YSYEKL. CDR3 protein: CASSQARELFF. The CDR3 DNA reads as TGCGCCAGCAGCCAAGCGAGGGAGCTGTTTTTT.

This sequence joins TRBV6-4 and TRBJ2-2; the D gene is possibly TRBD2 (7 bases). The CDR3 loop spans 17 amino acids. CDR1 and CDR2 (germline): MRHNA, SNTAGT. V was clipped by 3 bases and J by 5 bases, with 19 bases between them. Written as DNA, the CDR3 is TGTGCCAGCAGTGAAGGTCCCAAGGGGGAGGGGACCGGGGAGCTGTTTTTT. The encoded protein is CASSEGPKGEGTGELFF.

This chain links TRBV10-1 with TRBJ2-7, with unresolved D. This CDR3 contains 13 residues. V was trimmed by 3 bases and J by 6 bases, leaving 12 bases between them. From germline, CDR1 is WNHNN and CDR2 SYGVQD (reference sequence). CDR3 sequence reads: CASSERPWGEQYF. Here the CDR3 DNA reads TGCGCCAGCAGTGAAAGGCCCTGGGGCGAGCAGTACTTC.

The chain has TRBV5-1 and TRBJ2-3; D remains unclear. The V end lost 5 bases, the J end lost 2 bases, and 9 bases lay between the germline ends. Germline CDR1 SGHRS, CDR2 YFSETQ. There are 13 residues in the CDR3. The CDR3 nucleotides read TGCGCCAGCAGTGACCGACCCACAGATACGCAGTATTTT. Encoded protein: CASSDRPTDTQYF.

CDR3 sequence reads: CASRPSAGAGLGELFF. CDR3 in DNA: TGTGCCAGCCGCCCGTCGGCGGGAGCGGGGCTCGGGGAGCTGTTTTTT. The genes are TRBV28 and TRBJ2-2, with TRBD2 identical over 7 bases. Trimming at V came to 8 bases and at J to 7 bases, leaving 16 bases not matched to a gene. Germline V gene lookup returns CDR1 MDHEN and CDR2 SYDVKM. The CDR3 spans 16 residues.

This clone was recorded once. This chain connects TRBV7-2 to TRBJ2-2; weak D call: TRBD2 (7 bases). This CDR3 region has 15 residues. Trimming shortened V by 0 bases and J by 6 bases, and 11 bases separated the two germline ends. The germline CDR1 and CDR2 sequences are SGHTA and FQGNSA. This CDR3 reads CASSLAGGLSGELFF. CDR3 coding DNA: TGTGCCAGCAGCTTAGCGGGGGGGCTATCCGGGGAGCTGTTTTTT. The variable domain in full, with the rest retrieved from reference TRBV7-2 and TRBJ2-2, is GAGVSQSPSNKVTEKGKDVELRCDPISGHTALYWYRQSLGQGLEFLIYFQGNSAPDKSGLPSDRFSAERTGGSVSTLTIQRTQQEDSAVYLCASSLAGGLSGELFFGEGSRLTVL.

This clone was counted between two and nine times. The chain couples TRBV7-2 to TRBJ2-7, with D perhaps matching TRBD2 (5 bases). The CDR3 sequence is 13 residues long. Trimming left V 2 bases short and J 4 bases short, with 9 bases between. The germline CDR1 and CDR2 sequences are SGHTA and FQGNSA. CDR3 sequence: CASSLRSGYEQYF. In DNA form, the CDR3 reads TGTGCCAGCAGCTTAAGGTCGGGATACGAGCAGTACTTC.

The chain combines TRBV5-1 with TRBJ2-2; no clear D. The length of the CDR3 is 14 residues. V was clipped by 1 base and J by 6 bases, with 10 bases between them. The germline V gene has CDR1 SGHRS and CDR2 YFSETQ. The CDR3 here is CASSLRTTAGELFF. DNA of the CDR3: TGCGCCAGCAGCTTGAGGACCACGGCCGGGGAGCTGTTTTTT.

The rearrangement links TRBV11-2 to TRBJ2-5; tentative D call: TRBD1 (6 bases). Trimming left V 1 base short and J 4 bases short, with 7 bases between. The germline V gene has CDR1 SGHAT and CDR2 FQNNGV. CDR3 length equals 13 residues. The CDR3 nucleotides are TGTGCCAGCAGCTTAGCAGGGGCAGAGACCCAGTACTTC. It yields the protein CASSLAGAETQYF.